One and the same sample provided the 8 T cell receptor beta chains below, sequenced in a study of cytomegalovirus exposure and HLA in healthy donors. Primers: 60 Vbeta forward and 13 Jbeta reverse. Sequencing used immunoSEQ multiplex PCR; TCRdb keeps in-frame clones, though not all of them. The table shows about 120,000 clones, with 82% occurring only once. Sequenced: PBMCs. The receptors originated from a man in his thirties or forties in good health and CMV-seropositive.

The rearrangement links TRBV2 to TRBJ1-5; D unclear. This CDR3 is built from 16 residues. Trimming left V 2 bases short and J 3 bases short, with 14 bases between. In germline, CDR1 is SNHLY, CDR2 FYNNEI. CDR3 DNA: TGTGCCAGCAGTGAAAAGCGGCTGACAATCAATCAGCCCCAGCATTTT. It specifies CASSEKRLTINQPQHF.

This chain uses TRBV6-1 with TRBJ2-1, with a possible D match to TRBD2 (5 bases). CDR3 length equals 12 residues. Trimming stripped 8 bases from V and 6 bases from J, with 11 bases between. Germline V gene lookup returns CDR1 MNHNS and CDR2 SASEGT. The CDR3 loop reads CASGESPNEQFF. CDR3 DNA: TGTGCCAGCGGGGAGTCCCCCAATGAGCAGTTCTTC.

The genes are TRBV4-1 and TRBJ1-4; D is uncertain. Trimming cost V 4 bases and J 7 bases, with 16 bases left between them. There are 15 residues in the CDR3. Germline loops: CDR1 MGHRA, CDR2 YSYEKL. CDR3 loop: CASSPTWRLFEKLFF. CDR3 coding DNA: TGCGCCAGCAGCCCAACATGGCGGTTGTTTGAAAAACTGTTTTTT.

The chain has TRBV2 and TRBJ2-1, with 12 bases identical to TRBD2. V gave up 6 bases and J gave up 6 bases; unmatched junction bases: 6. The CDR3 runs 15 residues. The germline gives CDR1 SNHLY, CDR2 FYNNEI. CDR3 coding DNA: TGTGCCAGCAGCCTACTAGCGGGAGGTATCAATGAGCAGTTCTTC. Protein product: CASSLLAGGINEQFF.

This clone was observed a handful of times. The chain has TRBV15 and TRBJ2-1; the D is unclear. There are 15 residues in the CDR3. The V and J ends lost 4 bases and 6 bases respectively, with 16 bases between them. Germline V gives CDR1 LNHNV, CDR2 YYDKDF (reference sequence). For the CDR3, the DNA is TGTGCCACCAGCAAGGAGTACCCTACCTCCAATGAGCAGTTCTTC. Encoded protein: CATSKEYPTSNEQFF. Filled out from reference TRBV15 and TRBJ2-1, the complete variable domain reads DAMVIQNPRYQVTQFGKPVTLSCSQTLNHNVMYWYQQKSSQAPKLLFHYYDKDFNNEADTPDNFQSRRPNTSFCFLDIRSPGLGDTAMYLCATSKEYPTSNEQFFGPGTRLTVL.

This sequence joins TRBV5-3 and TRBJ2-7; D may be TRBD1 (5 bases). TRBV5-3 is reported as an ORF; its role is uncertain. The CDR3 is 16 residues long. Trimming took off 0 bases at V and 3 bases at J, with 16 bases between the two ends. CDR3 DNA sequence: TGTGCCAGAAGCTTGGTATATGCGAGACAGAACTACGAGCAGTACGTC. Translation: CARSLVYARQNYEQYV.

The V call is TRBV6-1, the J call TRBJ2-1; no clear D. This CDR3 has 13 amino acids. With 7 bases removed from V and 10 bases from J, the gap between germline ends came to 17 bases. Germline lookup yields CDR1 MNHNS and CDR2 SASEGT. CDR3 region: CASTRLSLVEQFF. In DNA form, the CDR3 reads TGTGCCAGCACCAGACTCTCCCTCGTAGAGCAGTTCTTC.

In its sample, this clone was seen once. This sequence joins TRBV5-4 and TRBJ1-1; 12 bases are a match to TRBD1. Germline CDR1 SGHNT, CDR2 YYREEE (reference sequence). Unmatched junction bases numbered 7, after V lost 3 bases and J lost 4 bases. The CDR3 runs to 16 residues. The CDR3 nucleotides are TGTGCCAGCAGCTCGCGGGACAGGGGGCTGAGCACTGAAGCTTTCTTT. It specifies CASSSRDRGLSTEAFF.